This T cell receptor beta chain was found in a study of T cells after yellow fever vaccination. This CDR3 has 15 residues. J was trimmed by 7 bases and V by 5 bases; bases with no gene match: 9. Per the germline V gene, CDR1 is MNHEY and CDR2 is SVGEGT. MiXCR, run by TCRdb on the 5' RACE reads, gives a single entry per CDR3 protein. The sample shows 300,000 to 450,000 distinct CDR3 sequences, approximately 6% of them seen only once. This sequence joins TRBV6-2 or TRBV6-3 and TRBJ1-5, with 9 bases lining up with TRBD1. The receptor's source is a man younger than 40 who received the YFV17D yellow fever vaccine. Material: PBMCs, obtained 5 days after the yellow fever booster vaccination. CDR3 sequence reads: CASSGYRGLVQPQHF. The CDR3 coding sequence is TGTGCCAGCAGTGGGTACAGGGGGCTTGTACAGCCCCAGCATTTT.